The T cell receptor (beta chain) described here comes from a study of shared clonotypes between healthy human individuals. Study-level information: The people who gave samples were a couple of women and a few men aged 18 to 49.

Findings of the study overall: The sole specimen, blood, was sampled, and tissue repertoires likely differ.

CDR1 is MGHRA and CDR2 is YSYEKL in the germline V gene. This CDR3 contains 17 residues. J lost 9 bases, V lost 0 bases, and 10 bases had no gene match. Libraries were prepared by immunoSEQ multiplex PCR; TCRdb keeps only in-frame clonotypes and omits some of them. The sample yields about a million clones, 65% to 80% seen once. About this clone: Its cognate antigen is unknown.

The rearrangement uses TRBV4-1 and TRBJ2-1; TRBD2 aligns across 11 bases. Sequencing was performed on memory CD4+ T cells sorted from blood. Subset described: CD45RA-negative fraction. The receptor's source is a man aged 18 to 30 in good health. Written as DNA, the CDR3 is TGCGCCAGCAGCCAAGATCTCCTAGCGGGGGGCCATGGTGAGCAGTTCTTC. Translating gives CASSQDLLAGGHGEQFF.